Listed below are T cell receptor beta chains from one sample, sequenced in a study of T cell repertoires in cytomegalovirus infection. TCRdb reanalysed the reads using MiXCR and keeps one entry per CDR3 protein. The data show approximately 910,000 distinct CDR3 sequences, 30% to 40% seen once. Their recognized antigens are unknown. This specimen consisted of cultured CD8+ T cells from PBMCs, obtained from culture after CMV antigen stimulation. The receptors were sampled from a human donor in good health (CMV status not recorded). Some clones in this sample may be carry-over from other donors' samples. CDR3s include the opening cysteine and the closing phenylalanine or tryptophan. D genes are given only for firm matches. Some rows have no size entry. The others give once, few or many, or a class for an expanded clone.

clone size	V gene	J gene	D gene	CDR3 protein	CDR3 DNA
few	TRBV7-9	TRBJ1-5	NA	CASSLSPEGNQPQHF	TGTGCCAGCAGCTTAAGCCCAGAGGGCAATCAGCCCCAGCATTTT
few	TRBV6-5	TRBJ1-2	NA	CASSLTGTNNYGYTF	TGTGCCAGCAGTTTAACAGGGACCAATAACTATGGCTACACCTTC
NA	TRBV12-3/TRBV12-4	TRBJ2-3	TRBD1	CASSLQGTGEFSTDTQYF	TGTGCCAGCAGTTTACAAGGGACAGGAGAGTTTAGCACGGATACGCAGTATTTT
few	TRBV7-9	TRBJ2-7	NA	CASSLARRGYEQYF	TGTGCCAGCAGCTTAGCTCGACGGGGCTACGAGCAGTACTTC
NA	TRBV5-4	TRBJ1-4	TRBD1	CASSLEGAREKLFF	TGTGCCAGCAGCTTGGAGGGGGCGAGAGAAAAACTGTTTTTT
few	TRBV7-9	TRBJ2-6	TRBD1	CASRQTGTQVFGANVLTF	TGTGCCAGCCGCCAGACAGGGACCCAAGTTTTTGGGGCCAACGTCCTGACTTTC
NA	TRBV6-2/TRBV6-3	TRBJ2-2	NA	CASTPETGELFF	TGTGCCAGCACCCCCGAAACCGGGGAGCTGTTTTTT
NA	TRBV5-1	TRBJ2-1	TRBD1	CASRGGDRGFNEQFF	TGCGCCAGCAGGGGTGGGGACAGGGGGTTCAATGAGCAGTTCTTC
few	TRBV28	TRBJ2-1	TRBD2	CASRGLAGFVHNEQFF	TGTGCCAGCAGAGGACTAGCGGGGTTCGTCCACAATGAGCAGTTCTTC
few	TRBV12-3/TRBV12-4	TRBJ2-2	TRBD2	CASSSVLLAGAGGGELFF	TGTGCCAGCAGTTCCGTTCTCCTAGCGGGGGCTGGGGGCGGGGAGCTGTTTTTT
many	TRBV4-1	TRBJ2-1	NA	CASSQGRGQRPYNEQFF	TGCGCCAGCAGCCAAGGGAGGGGGCAGAGACCCTACAATGAGCAGTTCTTC
NA	TRBV7-3	TRBJ2-5	TRBD2	CASSSHGGETRYF	TGTGCCAGCAGCTCCCACGGGGGGGAGACCCGGTACTTC